Listed here are 16 T cell receptor beta chains from one sample, sequenced in a study of shared clonotypes between healthy human individuals. TCRdb keeps only in-frame clones here, not all; method: immunoSEQ multiplex PCR. The repertoire has about 530,000 clones, almost 97% of them found once; the top ten carry 0.06%. The sequencing sample was made of naive CD4+ T cells sorted from blood. The subset was: CD45RA+ positively selected. Source of these receptors: a woman aged 25 to 45 in good health.

The rearrangement joins TRBV7-8 to TRBJ2-5; D is unclear. The closer fit of TRBJ2-7 to the DNA end suggests the J call may be wrong. This CDR3 comprises 13 residues. Germline V CDR1 and CDR2: SGHVS, FQNEAQ. Written as DNA, the CDR3 is TGTGCCAGCAGCTTAGACTGGGGCTACGAGCAGTACTTC. Translated, it gives CASSLDWGYEQYF.

This clone occurred once. V is TRBV29-1 and J is TRBJ2-2; tentative D call: TRBD2 (6 bases). In germline, CDR1 is SQVTM, CDR2 ANQGSEA. V lost 5 bases and J 1 base, leaving 11 bases between the germline ends. The CDR3 extends over 14 amino acids. In DNA, the CDR3 is TGCAGCGTTTTCGGGACTCAGAACACCGGGGAGCTGTTTTTT. This encodes CSVFGTQNTGELFF.

The chain recombines TRBV12-5 with TRBJ1-1; D is undetermined. Trimming removed 6 bases from V and 5 bases from J, with 13 bases in between. Germline CDR1 and CDR2: LGHNT and FRNRAP. The CDR3 loop spans 13 amino acids. CDR3 sequence reads: CASGPGGRTEAFF. CDR3 nucleotide sequence: TGTGCTAGTGGCCCCGGAGGGAGGACTGAAGCTTTCTTT.

J is TRBJ2-2 and V is TRBV9; 8 bases fit TRBD2. The CDR3 totals 16 residues. V shed 0 bases and J 2 bases; nucleotides not matched to a gene: 3. Germline values: CDR1 SGDLS, CDR2 YYNGEE. The CDR3 is CASSVVSGVNTGELFF. In nucleotides, the CDR3 is TGTGCCAGCAGCGTAGTTAGCGGGGTAAACACCGGGGAGCTGTTTTTT.

Comments on this clone: Other DNA sequences in this specimen translate into the identical CDR3. V is TRBV5-1 and J is TRBJ2-7; 9 nucleotides match TRBD1. Germline CDR1 is SGHRS and CDR2 is YFSETQ. J gave up 5 bases and V 2 bases, and 2 bases lay outside the gene matches. This CDR3 region has 13 residues. The CDR3 is CASSFGTGNEQYF. CDR3 DNA: TGCGCCAGCAGCTTTGGGACAGGGAACGAGCAGTACTTC.

The chain recombines TRBV7-2 with TRBJ1-1; D unclear. V dropped 1 base and J dropped 1 base, with 4 bases sitting between them. CDR1 is SGHTA and CDR2 is FQGNSA in the germline V gene. The CDR3 loop spans 13 amino acids. The CDR3 DNA reads TGTGCCAGCAGCTTAGAACCGAACACTGAAGCTTTCTTT. This sequence encodes CASSLEPNTEAFF.

This chain's CDR3 is CASSPSRGANEKLFF. The CDR3 region has the DNA TGTGCCAGCAGCCCCTCCAGGGGAGCTAATGAAAAACTGTTTTTT. The V call is TRBV28, the J call TRBJ1-4; possible D gene TRBD1, 6 bases. This CDR3 contains 15 residues. Per germline, CDR1 MDHEN and CDR2 SYDVKM. V lost 6 bases to trimming and J lost 3 bases, with 14 bases between them.

The chain uses TRBV18 and TRBJ1-3, with TRBD1 as a possible D gene (5 bases). Germline V gene lookup returns CDR1 KGHSH and CDR2 LQKENI. The V end lost 5 bases, the J end lost 3 bases, and 14 bases lay between the germline ends. This CDR3 contains 15 residues. CDR3 nucleotide sequence: TGTGCCAGCTCATCCGACAGAGTTCGTGGAAACACCATATATTTT. It encodes CASSSDRVRGNTIYF.

The rearrangement links TRBV10-3 to TRBJ1-4; D call uncertain. The germline V gene encodes CDR1 ENHRY and CDR2 SYGVKD. The CDR3 length is 16 residues. V lost 10 bases to trimming and J lost 0 bases, with 18 bases between them. The CDR3 is CASSALLVTTNEKLFF. The CDR3 region has the DNA TGTGCCAGTTCTGCCCTGTTGGTTACAACTAATGAAAAACTGTTTTTT.

The CDR3 nucleotides read TGTGCCACCAGCAGAGATTTGGCGGGAGAGATCGAGCAGTACTTC. Translation: CATSRDLAGEIEQYF. V gene TRBV15 combines with J gene TRBJ2-7; 7 nucleotides match TRBD2. The CDR3 spans 15 residues. The trim removed 0 bases at V and 6 bases at J, leaving 8 bases unmatched. Germline-derived CDR1 and CDR2 are LNHNV and YYDKDF (reference sequence).

V and J are TRBV25-1 and TRBJ2-1, with TRBD1 identical over 9 bases. The J segment lost 8 bases and the V segment lost 0 bases, leaving 5 bases of the junction unmatched. Germline lookup yields CDR1 MGHDK and CDR2 SYGVNS. This CDR3 is 15 amino acids long. DNA for the CDR3: TGTGCCAGCAGTGAATACGGGGACAGGGCCCATGAGCAGTTCTTC. It yields the protein CASSEYGDRAHEQFF.

V gene TRBV5-1 combines with J gene TRBJ2-5; 10 bases map to TRBD1. Germline trimming cut 7 bases from V and 4 bases from J; bases unmatched to any gene: 10. Germline values: CDR1 SGHRS, CDR2 YFSETQ. The CDR3 sequence is 15 residues long. The CDR3 loop reads CASSDGQGGGETQYF. The CDR3, as DNA: TGCGCCAGCTCCGACGGACAGGGGGGTGGAGAGACCCAGTACTTC.

V gene TRBV10-2 combines with J gene TRBJ1-4; D is unresolved. V was trimmed by 0 bases and J by 7 bases, leaving 9 bases between them. This CDR3 has 14 amino acids. The germline gives CDR1 WSHSY, CDR2 SAAADI. The CDR3 DNA reads as TGCGCCAGCAGTGAGTCGAAAATTCGTGAAAAACTGTTTTTT. Amino acids: CASSESKIREKLFF.

This chain uses TRBV30 with TRBJ1-1; D is perhaps TRBD1 (6 bases). The CDR3 totals 15 residues. Germline V gene data show CDR1 as GTSNPN and CDR2 as SVGIG (reference sequence). The V end lost 0 bases, the J end lost 1 base, and 12 bases lay between the germline ends. CDR3 residues: CAWSVRRTENTEAFF. The CDR3 nucleotides are TGTGCCTGGAGTGTACGGCGGACAGAGAACACTGAAGCTTTCTTT.

The chain uses TRBV7-8 and TRBJ2-7; 7 nucleotides align to TRBD1. The CDR3 spans 14 residues. V lost 2 bases to trimming and J lost 4 bases; unmatched junction nucleotides: 5. Germline CDR1 is SGHVS and CDR2 is FQNEAQ. The CDR3 sequence: CASSLRGLGYEQYF. CDR3 nucleotides: TGTGCCAGCAGCTTAAGGGGGCTTGGGTACGAGCAGTACTTC.

The rearrangement uses TRBV15 and TRBJ1-4, with D tentatively TRBD1 (5 bases). CDR3 length equals 14 residues. Germline CDR1 reads LNHNV; CDR2 reads YYDKDF (reference sequence). V was clipped by 0 bases and J by 8 bases, with 10 bases between them. The CDR3 loop reads CATSRDPGREKLFF. CDR3 nucleotides: TGTGCCACCAGCAGAGATCCAGGGCGGGAAAAACTGTTTTTT.